These 28 T cell receptor beta chains originate from one sample sequenced in a study of cytomegalovirus exposure and HLA in healthy donors. Researchers ran the PCR with 60 Vbeta and 13 Jbeta primers. Clones were sequenced by immunoSEQ multiplex PCR, and TCRdb holds only the in-frame ones, with some missing. The repertoire holds about 100,000 clones, with 70% to 80% as singletons. Sequences were obtained from PBMCs. The origin of the receptors is a woman in her sixties or seventies in good health and CMV-seropositive.

The rearrangement joins TRBV11-3 to TRBJ2-3; 8 nucleotides line up with TRBD2. The CDR3 contains 14 residues. Losses at the gene ends were 3 bases for V and 4 bases for J; bases not matched to a gene: 3. Per the germline V gene, CDR1 is SGHNT and CDR2 is YENEEA. CDR3 sequence: CASSLGTSSDTQYF. Written as DNA, the CDR3 is TGTGCCAGCAGCTTGGGGACTAGTTCAGATACGCAGTATTTT.

This clone was seen a few times. The chain recombines TRBV25-1 with TRBJ2-5, with D possibly matching TRBD2 (5 bases). The DNA end favors TRBJ2-7, so the J call may be wrong. This CDR3 is built from 12 residues. CDR1 is MGHDK and CDR2 is SYGVNS in the germline V gene. The CDR3 protein is CASSWRYHEQYF. As DNA, the CDR3 is TGTGCCAGCAGTTGGAGGTACCACGAGCAGTACTTC.

The V and J genes are TRBV27 and TRBJ2-3, with TRBD2 matching 9 bases. The CDR3 is 16 residues long. Germline V CDR1 and CDR2: MNHEY, SMNVEV (reference sequence). J was trimmed by 4 bases and V by 5 bases; bases with no gene match: 10. The CDR3, as DNA: TGTGCCAGCAGTACCCGAGCTAGCGGGGTGGCAGATACGCAGTATTTT. The encoded protein is CASSTRASGVADTQYF.

J is TRBJ2-7 and V is TRBV4-2; a possible D gene is TRBD2 (5 bases). The V end was cut by 0 bases, the J end by 6 bases, with 6 bases between. The CDR3 is made up of 12 amino acids. CDR1 and CDR2 from the germline V gene are LGHNA and YNFKEQ. The CDR3 region has the DNA TGTGCCAGCAGCCAAGATCGGGGCGAGCAGTACTTC. Its protein is CASSQDRGEQYF.

The rearrangement links TRBV7-3 to TRBJ2-2; no clear D. The V gene lost 3 bases and the J gene lost 0 bases, with 5 bases spanning the gap. CDR1 and CDR2 (germline): SGHTA, FQGTGA. The CDR3 is 14 residues long. CDR3 nucleotides: TGTGCCAGCAGCTTGGCCTCGAACACCGGGGAGCTGTTTTTT. This codes for CASSLASNTGELFF.

This clone was seen once. This sequence joins TRBV5-4 and TRBJ1-1; possibly TRBD1 for D (6 bases). CDR3 length equals 14 residues. V was trimmed by 4 bases and J by 1 base, leaving 11 bases between them. From germline, CDR1 is SGHNT and CDR2 YYREEE (reference sequence). The CDR3 loop is CASSPGQRNTEAFF. For the CDR3, the DNA is TGTGCCAGCAGCCCGGGACAACGGAACACTGAAGCTTTCTTT.

The gene calls are TRBV10-3 and TRBJ2-1, with 8 bases matching TRBD2. The CDR3 is 13 amino acids. Germline V gives CDR1 ENHRY, CDR2 SYGVKD. J was trimmed by 9 bases and V by 4 bases; bases with no gene match: 5. The DNA for the CDR3 is TGTGCCATCAGTGTTGTAGCGGGAATTGAGCAGTTCTTC. As protein: CAISVVAGIEQFF.

The chain joins TRBV15 to TRBJ1-1; 11 bases fit TRBD1. CDR3 size: 15 residues. From germline, CDR1 is LNHNV and CDR2 YYDKDF (reference sequence). V dropped 1 base and J dropped 12; count of bases not matched to a gene: 10. This chain's CDR3 is CATSRVPGTGGLTFF. CDR3 coding DNA: TGTGCCACCAGCAGAGTCCCAGGGACAGGGGGTTTGACTTTCTTT.

This clone was detected a few times. This chain joins TRBV6-6 and TRBJ1-5; tentative D call: TRBD1 (6 bases). The germline CDR1 and CDR2 sequences are MNHNY and SVGAGI (reference sequence). V lost 7 bases and J lost 3, with 13 bases in between. The CDR3 is 14 amino acids. CDR3 residues: CASIQGYDNQPQHF. CDR3 nucleotides: TGTGCCAGCATTCAGGGGTATGACAATCAGCCCCAGCATTTT.

The rearrangement uses TRBV9 and TRBJ2-6, with TRBD2 matching over 8 bases. Losses at the gene ends were 0 bases for V and 1 base for J; bases not matched to a gene: 15. The CDR3 is made up of 21 amino acids. The germline V gene has CDR1 SGDLS and CDR2 YYNGEE. The CDR3 nucleotides are TGTGCCAGCAGCGTAGATGCTGTCGGGAGGGTCCGGCTTTCTGGGGCCAACGTCCTGACTTTC. Translated, it gives CASSVDAVGRVRLSGANVLTF.

CDR3: CASSFGQMGGYTF. The CDR3 DNA sequence: TGTGCCAGCAGCTTCGGACAGATGGGCGGCTACACCTTC. The genes are TRBV5-6 and TRBJ1-2; tentative D call: TRBD1 (6 bases). Per germline, CDR1 SGHDT and CDR2 YYEEEE. V lost 2 bases, J lost 8 bases, and 13 bases lay in between. The CDR3 is 13 residues long.

The chain carries TRBV30 and TRBJ1-5; D remains ambiguous. Germline V gene data show CDR1 as GTSNPN and CDR2 as SVGIG (reference sequence). The CDR3 consists of 13 residues. V lost 5 bases, J lost 4 bases, and 12 bases lay in between. The CDR3, as DNA: TGTGCCTGGTGCAAGGACTTAAATCAGCCCCAGCATTTT. This gives the protein CAWCKDLNQPQHF.

The rearrangement links TRBV30 to TRBJ1-4, with 10 bases aligning to TRBD1. CDR1 is GTSNPN, CDR2 SVGIG, per germline (reference sequence). V lost 3 bases to trimming and J lost 10 bases; unmatched junction nucleotides: 8. The length of the CDR3 is 14 residues. CDR3 in DNA: TGTGCCTGGAGGCTCGGACAGGGGGTGGGAAAACTGTTTTTT. Translated, it gives CAWRLGQGVGKLFF.

This clone has more than one count but fewer than ten. V gene TRBV5-6 combines with J gene TRBJ1-3; D gene ambiguous. CDR3 length: 16 residues. The germline V gene has CDR1 SGHDT and CDR2 YYEEEE. The V end lost 0 bases, the J end lost 6 bases, and 16 bases lay between the germline ends. CDR3 residues: CASSLVASLRENTIYF. The DNA of the CDR3 is TGTGCCAGCAGCTTGGTAGCCAGCCTCCGTGAAAACACCATATATTTT. Full variable domain (outside the CDR3, taken from reference TRBV5-6 and TRBJ1-3): DAGVTQSPTHLIKTRGQQVTLRCSPKSGHDTVSWYQQALGQGPQFIFQYYEEEERQRGNFPDRFSGHQFPNYSSELNVNALLLGDSALYLCASSLVASLRENTIYFGEGSWLTVV.

The rearrangement uses TRBV29-1 and TRBJ2-4, with D possibly matching TRBD2 (5 bases). Germline assignment: CDR1 SQVTM and CDR2 ANQGSEA. Trimming cost V 4 bases and J 0 bases, with 7 bases left between them. The CDR3 is 13 residues long. The DNA for the CDR3 is TGCAGCGTTGGAGGACTAGCCAAAAACATTCAGTACTTC. Translation gives CSVGGLAKNIQYF.

This sequence joins TRBV2 and TRBJ2-7; TRBD1 agrees at 8 bases. The CDR3 consists of 13 residues. V lost 5 bases to trimming and J lost 5 bases; unmatched junction nucleotides: 5. Germline V lookup: CDR1 SNHLY, CDR2 FYNNEI. Written as DNA, the CDR3 is TGTGCCAGCAGTAAGGACAGGGCTCACGAGCAGTACTTC. This sequence encodes CASSKDRAHEQYF.

Comments on this clone: A junction end diverges from the germline sequence, so it may reflect a read error. The rearrangement joins TRBV7-7 to TRBJ2-1; a possible D gene is TRBD2 (5 bases). The length of the CDR3 is 16 residues. Germline V CDR1 and CDR2: SSHAT, FNYEAQ (reference sequence). In DNA, the CDR3 is TGTGCTAGCAGCTTAGAGTTCCGGACTCCTTACAATGAGCAGTTCTTC. Protein product: CASSLEFRTPYNEQFF.

The J gene is TRBJ2-7, the V gene TRBV28, with TRBD2 identical over 13 bases. V trimming: 5 bases; J trimming: 6 bases; junction bases outside the gene matches: 13. Germline lookup yields CDR1 MDHEN and CDR2 SYDVKM. CDR3 length equals 17 residues. In DNA, the CDR3 is TGTGCCAGCAGTCCCTTCGGTAGGACTAGCGGGAGATCCGAGCAGTACTTC. It encodes CASSPFGRTSGRSEQYF.

The chain uses TRBV7-9 and TRBJ1-2; possibly TRBD1 for D (6 bases). Per the germline V gene, CDR1 is SEHNR and CDR2 is FQNEAQ (reference sequence). This CDR3 is 13 amino acids long. Trimming took off 5 bases at V and 8 bases at J, with 15 bases between the two ends. CDR3 DNA: TGTGCCAGCAGCCCCAGGAGCGGGGGCGGCTACACCTTC. Translated: CASSPRSGGGYTF.

The table lists this clone with a count of one. The genes are TRBV11-2 and TRBJ1-3, with 7 bases matching TRBD1. Per the germline V gene, CDR1 is SGHAT and CDR2 is FQNNGV. This CDR3 contains 14 residues. Germline trimming cut 5 bases from V and 4 bases from J; bases unmatched to any gene: 5. The CDR3 is CASSPDRMGNTIYF. The DNA of the CDR3 is TGTGCCAGCAGCCCGGACAGGATGGGAAACACCATATATTTT. The full variable domain, in which reference TRBV11-2 and TRBJ1-3 provide the parts outside the CDR3, is EAGVAQSPRYKIIEKRQSVAFWCNPISGHATLYWYQQILGQGPKLLIQFQNNGVVDDSQLPKDRFSAERLKGVDSTLKIQPAKLEDSAVYLCASSPDRMGNTIYFGEGSWLTVV.

This clone showed up just a few times. The CDR3 protein is CASSETSGSFETQYF. The CDR3 nucleotides are TGTGCCAGCAGTGAAACTAGCGGGAGCTTCGAGACCCAGTACTTC. The V call is TRBV6-1, the J call TRBJ2-5; 11 bases are a match to TRBD2. CDR1 is MNHNS and CDR2 is SASEGT in the germline V gene. This CDR3 has 15 residues. J gave up 5 bases and V 2 bases, and 4 bases lay outside the gene matches.

The J gene is TRBJ1-6, the V gene TRBV2; D may be TRBD1 (5 bases). Trimming pared 6 bases from V and 6 bases from J, leaving 12 bases between. The length of the CDR3 is 14 residues. Germline CDR1 reads SNHLY; CDR2 reads FYNNEI. As DNA, the CDR3 is TGTGCCAGCAGCCCGGGACTGACTAATTCACCCCTCCACTTT. Protein: CASSPGLTNSPLHF. The full variable domain, rest sourced from reference TRBV2 and TRBJ1-6, is EPEVTQTPSHQVTQMGQEVILRCVPISNHLYFYWYRQILGQKVEFLVSFYNNEISEKSEIFDDQFSVERPDGSNFTLKIRSTKLEDSAMYFCASSPGLTNSPLHFGNGTRLTVT.

The chain joins TRBV7-9 to TRBJ1-2; TRBD1 aligns across 9 bases. Unmatched junction bases numbered 2, after V lost 2 bases and J lost 4 bases. Germline V gene lookup returns CDR1 SEHNR and CDR2 FQNEAQ (reference sequence). The CDR3 consists of 14 residues. CDR3: CASSLPDRGYGYTF. CDR3 sequence (DNA): TGTGCCAGCAGCTTACCGGACAGGGGCTATGGCTACACCTTC.

This clone appeared a few times. The genes are TRBV4-1 and TRBJ1-1, with 7 nucleotides matching TRBD1. Trimming took 6 bases from V and 3 from J; bases not matched to a gene: 1. CDR3 length: 12 amino acids. Germline V gene lookup returns CDR1 MGHRA and CDR2 YSYEKL. CDR3 nucleotide sequence: TGCGCCAGCAGGCAGGGGGACACTGAAGCTTTCTTT. Protein sequence: CASRQGDTEAFF.

The V call is TRBV7-3, the J call TRBJ1-3, with D possibly matching TRBD1 (5 bases). V was shortened by 1 base and J by 4 bases, with 11 bases between the two germline ends. Germline loops: CDR1 SGHTA, CDR2 FQGTGA. This CDR3 has 15 residues. CDR3 amino acids: CASSLMAGFGNTIYF. In DNA, the CDR3 is TGTGCCAGCAGCTTAATGGCAGGGTTCGGAAACACCATATATTTT.

The chain has TRBV5-3 and TRBJ2-5; 15 nucleotides line up with TRBD2. TRBV5-3 is an ORF, with its function uncertain. This CDR3 spans 17 amino acids. The ends lost 5 bases at V and 2 bases at J; junction bases unmatched: 7. CDR3: CARSSGLAGGLQETQYF. The CDR3 DNA follows: TGTGCCAGAAGTTCCGGACTAGCGGGAGGGCTACAAGAGACCCAGTACTTC.

This clone was seen a few times. The genes are TRBV19 and TRBJ2-5; 9 bases agree with TRBD2. Germline V gives CDR1 LNHDA, CDR2 SQIVND (reference sequence). The trim removed 1 base at V and 4 bases at J, leaving 7 bases unmatched. This CDR3 has 16 amino acids. DNA of the CDR3: TGTGCCAGTAGTATAGGTGCGGGAGGGCCGGGAGAGACCCAGTACTTC. This codes for CASSIGAGGPGETQYF.

V and J are TRBV10-3 and TRBJ1-4; D ambiguous. Trimming pared 4 bases from V and 8 bases from J, leaving 14 bases between. CDR1 is ENHRY and CDR2 is SYGVKD in the germline V gene. The CDR3 spans 14 residues. CDR3 DNA: TGTGCCATCAGTGCCGGGATTGGAGAAGAAAAACTGTTTTTT. Its protein product is CAISAGIGEEKLFF.